Listed here are 30 T cell receptor beta chains from one sample, sequenced in a study of blood T cell repertoires in COVID-19. Repertoires were generated with immunoSEQ multiplex PCR, while TCRdb's copy carries only in-frame clones and drops some. Of a few hundred thousand clones in the sample, 85% to 90% were seen once. Sequencing was carried out using PBMCs or T cells enriched from blood (not recorded which). The origin of the receptors is a woman in her thirties who had recovered from COVID-19.

The chain joins TRBV4-3 to TRBJ1-6; 8 bases fit TRBD1. V lost 2 bases to trimming and J lost 10 bases; unmatched junction nucleotides: 22. In germline, CDR1 is LGHNA, CDR2 YSLEER. This CDR3 is 20 amino acids long. Here the CDR3 reads CASSQPVFGDRSTTVSPLHF. CDR3 DNA: TGCGCCAGCAGCCAACCCGTCTTTGGGGACAGGAGCACAACCGTATCACCCCTCCACTTT.

The chain is built from TRBV29-1 and TRBJ1-2, with D maybe TRBD1 (6 bases). Looked up from germline, CDR1 is SQVTM and CDR2 is ANQGSEA. V was clipped by 8 bases and J by 3 bases, with 13 bases between them. This CDR3 contains 12 residues. CDR3 sequence: CSLHRDDYGYTF. CDR3 coding DNA: TGCAGCCTCCACAGGGATGACTATGGCTACACCTTC.

This clone was found once. This rearrangement joins TRBV29-1 to TRBJ1-2, with D unresolved. The CDR3 extends over 14 amino acids. The V gene lost 8 bases and the J gene lost 1 base, with 17 bases spanning the gap. The germline V gene encodes CDR1 SQVTM and CDR2 ANQGSEA. CDR3 amino acids: CSSSTDRSNYGYTF. DNA for the CDR3: TGCAGCTCCTCGACGGATAGGAGTAACTATGGCTACACCTTC.

The rearrangement uses TRBV6-2 or TRBV6-3 and TRBJ2-1, with 13 bases that match TRBD2. The CDR3 is 16 residues long. The V segment lost 5 bases and the J segment 4 bases; nucleotides outside the gene matches: 5. Germline V gene data show CDR1 as MNHEY and CDR2 as SVGEGT. The chain's CDR3 is CASSLGTSGIYNEQFF. The CDR3 DNA reads as TGTGCCAGCAGTCTTGGGACTAGCGGGATATACAATGAGCAGTTCTTC.

The chain couples TRBV30 to TRBJ1-4, with no clear D. Trimming stripped 2 bases from V and 2 bases from J, with 9 bases between. Per germline, CDR1 GTSNPN and CDR2 SVGIG (reference sequence). The CDR3 length is 14 residues. CDR3 DNA: TGTGCCTGGAGTACGTCGCGGACTAATGAAAAACTGTTTTTT. This sequence encodes CAWSTSRTNEKLFF.

The V and J genes are TRBV11-2 and TRBJ2-7; 13 positions agree with TRBD2. The germline CDR1 and CDR2 sequences are SGHAT and FQNNGV. V was clipped by 7 bases and J by 3 bases; unmatched bases: 9. CDR3 size: 16 residues. This chain's CDR3 is CASTQRTSGRHYEQYF. The CDR3 region has the DNA TGTGCCAGCACCCAACGGACTAGCGGGAGACACTACGAGCAGTACTTC.

This clone was detected only once. The rearrangement links TRBV18 to TRBJ1-4; 7 bases map to TRBD1. CDR1 is KGHSH and CDR2 is LQKENI in the germline V gene. The CDR3 is 15 amino acids. J gave up 5 bases and V 4 bases, and 7 bases lay outside the gene matches. The CDR3 region is CASSLRDSRNEKLFF. As DNA, the CDR3 is TGTGCCAGCTCACTACGGGACAGCCGGAATGAAAAACTGTTTTTT.

V and J are TRBV5-4 and TRBJ1-2; D is ambiguous. From germline, CDR1 is SGHNT and CDR2 YYREEE (reference sequence). Trimming took 3 bases from V and 3 from J, leaving 9 bases between them. The CDR3 is 13 amino acids. DNA of the CDR3: TGTGCCAGCAGCTCCGAGACTTACTATGGCTACACCTTC. It codes for CASSSETYYGYTF.

This clone showed up just a few times. V gene TRBV28 combines with J gene TRBJ1-2; D perhaps matches TRBD1 (6 bases). There are 14 residues in the CDR3. Germline CDR1 is MDHEN and CDR2 is SYDVKM. Deletions cut 5 bases from V and 7 bases from J, with 17 bases between. CDR3 DNA: TGTGCCAGCAGTGTTAATACAGGGAGGGTTGGCTACACCTTC. Translation gives CASSVNTGRVGYTF.

This rearrangement joins TRBV6-1 to TRBJ2-1, with 8 bases fitting TRBD2. Looked up from germline, CDR1 is MNHNS and CDR2 is SASEGT. With 2 bases clipped from V and 5 bases from J, the junction kept 8 bases outside the gene matches. This CDR3 comprises 16 residues. CDR3 bases: TGTGCCAGCAGTGAAACCCAGCGGGAGATAAACAATGAGCAGTTCTTC. As protein: CASSETQREINNEQFF.

Written as DNA, the CDR3 is TGTGCCAGCAGCAAGGACAGGGGGTTCACCGGGGAGCTGTTTTTT. The encoded protein is CASSKDRGFTGELFF. The chain combines TRBV6-5 with TRBJ2-2; 10 bases line up with TRBD1. The CDR3 spans 15 residues. J gave up 4 bases and V 6 bases, and 5 bases lay outside the gene matches. Germline-derived CDR1 and CDR2 are MNHEY and SVGAGI.

This sequence joins TRBV7-9 and TRBJ2-1; 12 bases line up with TRBD2. Looked up from germline, CDR1 is SEHNR and CDR2 is FQNEAQ (reference sequence). The trim removed 4 bases at V and 10 bases at J, leaving 8 bases unmatched. This CDR3 spans 15 amino acids. The CDR3 spells CASSSSTSGRQEQFF. Written as DNA, the CDR3 is TGTGCCAGCAGCTCTTCGACTAGCGGGAGACAAGAGCAGTTCTTC.

The CDR3 region has the DNA TGTGCCAGCAGCCTTACAAGCGGGAGGAAACGCTACGAGCAGTACTTC. The encoded protein is CASSLTSGRKRYEQYF. The J gene is TRBJ2-7, the V gene TRBV6-2 or TRBV6-3; 9 positions match TRBD2. The germline V gene has CDR1 MNHEY and CDR2 SVGEGT. V shed 6 bases, J shed 3 bases, and the junction held 12 bases outside the gene matches. The CDR3 extends over 16 amino acids.

In DNA form, the CDR3 reads TGTGCCACCAGCAGCGCCCTGAACAGGGGGCATCACGAGCAGTACTTC. This codes for CATSSALNRGHHEQYF. This chain uses TRBV15 with TRBJ2-7; 9 bases align to TRBD1. The J segment lost 5 bases and the V segment lost 3 bases, leaving 11 bases of the junction unmatched. Germline V lookup: CDR1 LNHNV, CDR2 YYDKDF (reference sequence). CDR3 size: 16 residues.

J is TRBJ1-5 and V is TRBV19; D may be TRBD1 (6 bases). Trimming left V 4 bases short and J 4 bases short, with 14 bases between. CDR3 length: 15 residues. Germline assignment: CDR1 LNHDA and CDR2 SQIVND (reference sequence). The CDR3: CASSNNRETNQPQHF. For the CDR3, the DNA is TGTGCCAGTAGTAATAACAGGGAGACGAATCAGCCCCAGCATTTT. The full variable domain, its missing parts supplied by reference TRBV19 and TRBJ1-5, is DGGITQSPKYLFRKEGQNVTLSCEQNLNHDAMYWYRQDPGQGLRLIYYSQIVNDFQKGDIAEGYSVSREKKESFPLTVTSAQKNPTAFYLCASSNNRETNQPQHFGDGTRLSIL.

V gene TRBV11-2 combines with J gene TRBJ2-1, with TRBD2 identical over 7 bases. CDR1 and CDR2 from the germline V gene are SGHAT and FQNNGV. This CDR3 comprises 16 residues. With V trimmed by 1 base and J by 8 bases, 11 bases remained unmatched. The CDR3 bases are TGTGCCAGCAGCTTAGTAGGCGGGAGTAGTTTGGATGAGCAGTTCTTC. Protein sequence: CASSLVGGSSLDEQFF.

The CDR3 reads CARSLGGQGRTEAFF. The CDR3 region has the DNA TGTGCCAGAAGCTTAGGGGGACAGGGGAGGACTGAAGCTTTCTTT. V and J are TRBV7-5 and TRBJ1-1; the table's D call TRBD1 went unverified against the DNA. TRBV7-5 is a pseudogene segment. The CDR3 sequence is 15 residues long.

V usage is TRBV21-1 and J usage is TRBJ1-5; the table gives TRBD1 as D, unverified against the DNA. TRBV21-1 is annotated as a pseudogene. The length of the CDR3 is 18 residues. This chain's CDR3 is CASSKLDRARVLNQPQHF. The CDR3 region has the DNA TGTGCCAGCAGCAAATTGGATCGGGCCAGGGTGCTCAATCAGCCCCAGCATTTT.

CDR3 in DNA: TGCGCCAGCAGCTCACGACCTTCATATATCGGGACTAGCGGGAGAGCCTCCTACAATGAGCAGTTCTTC. Translated, it gives CASSSRPSYIGTSGRASYNEQFF. This chain uses TRBV5-1 with TRBJ2-1; TRBD2 aligns across 14 bases. The CDR3 covers 23 residues. The ends lost 3 bases at V and 0 bases at J; junction bases unmatched: 20. Germline V gene sequence: CDR1 SGHRS, CDR2 YFSETQ.

The chain couples TRBV28 to TRBJ1-5; 7 bases align to TRBD1. V dropped 0 bases and J dropped 6; count of bases not matched to a gene: 8. The CDR3 is 16 residues long. CDR1 MDHEN and CDR2 SYDVKM come from the germline V gene. The DNA for the CDR3 is TGTGCCAGCAGTTTATGGCAGGGGGTTCTAGGTCAGCCCCAGCATTTT. It encodes CASSLWQGVLGQPQHF.

The rearrangement joins TRBV5-5 to TRBJ1-2; D not resolved. V was pared by 4 bases and J by 7 bases, with 20 bases between. The CDR3 contains 15 residues. Germline V gives CDR1 SGHKS, CDR2 YYEKEE (reference sequence). The CDR3 bases are TGTGCCAGCAGCCCCTTGGCAGCCTGGGAGGCTGGCTACACCTTC. It specifies CASSPLAAWEAGYTF. Looking up the rest from reference TRBV5-5 and TRBJ1-2 gives the full variable domain: DAGVTQSPTHLIKTRGQQVTLRCSPISGHKSVSWYQQVLGQGPQFIFQYYEKEERGRGNFPDRFSARQFPNYSSELNVNALLLGDSALYLCASSPLAAWEAGYTFGSGTRLTVV.

V is TRBV14 and J is TRBJ1-4; 9 positions agree with TRBD1. Germline V lookup: CDR1 SGHDN, CDR2 FVKESK. The CDR3 runs to 15 residues. V shed 4 bases and J 5 bases; nucleotides not matched to a gene: 5. CDR3 DNA sequence: TGTGCCAGCAGCCCCCGGACAGGGGTAAATGAAAAACTGTTTTTT. It codes for CASSPRTGVNEKLFF.

This chain joins TRBV5-4 and TRBJ2-1; 9 bases line up with TRBD2. The CDR3 has 15 amino acids. With 0 bases clipped from V and 6 bases from J, the junction kept 4 bases outside the gene matches. The V gene's germline CDR1 is SGHNT and CDR2 YYREEE (reference sequence). The CDR3 reads CASSLERGGGNEQFF. CDR3 DNA sequence: TGTGCCAGCAGCTTGGAGCGCGGGGGGGGCAATGAGCAGTTCTTC.

This clone showed up just once. The chain links TRBV27 to TRBJ2-1; no firm D call. V lost 1 base to trimming and J lost 0 bases, with 10 bases between them. Germline CDR1 is MNHEY and CDR2 is SMNVEV (reference sequence). CDR3 length: 16 residues. The CDR3 sequence: CASSLYARSSYNEQFF. CDR3 nucleotides: TGTGCCAGCAGTTTATATGCTAGGAGCTCCTACAATGAGCAGTTCTTC.

V gene TRBV28 combines with J gene TRBJ2-7; possibly TRBD1 for D (5 bases). Trimming cost V 4 bases and J 2 bases, with 15 bases left between them. Germline loops: CDR1 MDHEN, CDR2 SYDVKM. This CDR3 is 15 amino acids long. In nucleotides, the CDR3 is TGTGCCAGCAGTTCAACAGGAATTGCTCCCTACGAGCAGTACTTC. It is translated as CASSSTGIAPYEQYF.

V and J are TRBV7-3 and TRBJ1-4; D might be TRBD1 (6 bases). The germline V gene has CDR1 SGHTA and CDR2 FQGTGA. The CDR3 loop spans 14 amino acids. V gave up 2 bases and J gave up 7 bases, with 11 bases separating them. Written as DNA, the CDR3 is TGTGCCAGCAGCTTACAGGGGCTGAGTGAAAAACTGTTTTTT. This gives the protein CASSLQGLSEKLFF.

The chain links TRBV28 to TRBJ1-2; 10 bases match TRBD1. CDR3 length equals 18 residues. Unmatched junction bases numbered 18, after V lost 6 bases and J lost 5 bases. The germline gives CDR1 MDHEN, CDR2 SYDVKM. CDR3 nucleotides: TGTGCCAGCAGCTCGACAGGGGGCGCGATCCCCTCAGGGTATGGCTACACCTTC. This translates into CASSSTGGAIPSGYGYTF.

The chain uses TRBV28 and TRBJ1-2; D is unresolved. The CDR3 sequence is 14 residues long. Trimming cost V 4 bases and J 6 bases, with 15 bases left between them. The germline V gene encodes CDR1 MDHEN and CDR2 SYDVKM. CDR3 coding DNA: TGTGCCAGCAGTTCACCAACTAGGTGGGATGGCTACACCTTC. This translates into CASSSPTRWDGYTF.

This chain uses TRBV15 with TRBJ1-2; 10 bases are a match to TRBD1. Looked up from germline, CDR1 is LNHNV and CDR2 is YYDKDF (reference sequence). This CDR3 comprises 16 residues. The trim removed 2 bases at V and 4 bases at J, leaving 7 bases unmatched. The DNA for the CDR3 is TGTGCCACCAGCAGATCCCGGACAGGGGGGGCCTATGGCTACACCTTC. Residues: CATSRSRTGGAYGYTF.

This chain joins TRBV12-3 or TRBV12-4 and TRBJ2-7; no clear D gene. The CDR3 is 13 residues long. Trimming took 6 bases from V and 5 from J, leaving 14 bases between them. The CDR3 region is CASSPSASHEQYF. CDR3 in DNA: TGTGCCAGCAGCCCCTCCGCGAGCCACGAGCAGTACTTC.